This TCR beta chain originates from a study of cytomegalovirus exposure and HLA in healthy donors. Overall study: Drawn from HLA-typed donors, about 85 million unique TCRs were held in an early data release.

CDR3 length: 12 residues. Germline V gives CDR1 MNHNY, CDR2 SVGAGI (reference sequence). V dropped 5 bases and J dropped 4 bases, with 5 bases sitting between them. Among the donors, all were healthy bone marrow donors. The PCR was carried out with 60 Vbeta primers and 13 Jbeta primers. The method was immunoSEQ multiplex PCR; TCRdb's version includes in-frame clones alone and lacks a portion of them. The table shows 150,000 or so clones, with over 60% occurring only once. Points from the study as a whole: Common viral pathogens were later found to be apparently linked to several of the most significant clusters. Presence/absence analyses rested on an assumption that sequencing depth was roughly uniform across donors.

For this clone: Its target is unknown.

This sequence was found in a male donor in good health and CMV-seronegative. Material for sequencing was PBMCs. This rearrangement joins TRBV6-6 to TRBJ2-2; D ambiguous. The CDR3 is CASSPGTGELFF. The CDR3 region has the DNA TGTGCCAGCAGTCCGGGCACCGGGGAGCTGTTTTTT.